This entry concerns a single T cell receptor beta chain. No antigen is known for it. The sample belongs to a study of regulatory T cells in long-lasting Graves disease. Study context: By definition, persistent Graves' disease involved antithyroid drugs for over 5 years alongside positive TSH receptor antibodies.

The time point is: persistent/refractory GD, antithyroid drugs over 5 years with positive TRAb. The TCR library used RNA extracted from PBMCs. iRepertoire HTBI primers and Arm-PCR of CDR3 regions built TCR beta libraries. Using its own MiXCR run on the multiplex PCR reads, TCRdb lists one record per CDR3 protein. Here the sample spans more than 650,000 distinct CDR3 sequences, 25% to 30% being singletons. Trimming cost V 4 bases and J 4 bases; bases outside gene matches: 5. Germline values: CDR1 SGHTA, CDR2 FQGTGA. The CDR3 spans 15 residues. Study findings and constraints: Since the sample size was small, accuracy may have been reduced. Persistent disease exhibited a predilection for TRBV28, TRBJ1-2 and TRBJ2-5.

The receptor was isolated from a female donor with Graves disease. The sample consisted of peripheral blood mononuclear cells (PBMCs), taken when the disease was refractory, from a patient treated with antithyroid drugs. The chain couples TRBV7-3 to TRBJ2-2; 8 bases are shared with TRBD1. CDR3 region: CASSSRTGSTGELFF. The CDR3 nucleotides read TGTGCCAGCAGCTCGCGGACAGGGAGCACCGGGGAGCTGTTTTTT.